The 4 T cell receptor beta chains presented below share a single source sample, sequenced in a study of T cell changes during pregnancy in multiple sclerosis. This table comes from immunoSEQ multiplex PCR, and its TCRdb copy is limited to in-frame clones, with some not included. The table lists approximately 38,000 clones, 91% of them singletons, with 5% to 6.5% in the top ten. The sample in question was CD8+ T cells from peripheral blood mononuclear cells, obtained in the second trimester of pregnancy. Receptors originate from a female donor with multiple sclerosis, enrolled in a pregnancy study.

The rearrangement joins TRBV6-5 to TRBJ1-1; possibly TRBD1 for D (6 bases). The CDR3 contains 13 residues. V dropped 6 bases and J dropped 7 bases, with 15 bases sitting between them. Germline lookup yields CDR1 MNHEY and CDR2 SVGAGI. The CDR3 loop is CASSAGTPSEAFF. The CDR3 DNA reads TGTGCCAGCAGCGCAGGGACACCCAGTGAAGCTTTCTTT.

V is TRBV19 and J is TRBJ2-1; 8 nucleotides line up with TRBD2. The V and J ends lost 3 bases and 7 bases, in that order; junction bases with no gene match: 8. This CDR3 contains 15 residues. The germline CDR1 and CDR2 sequences are LNHDA and SQIVND (reference sequence). CDR3 region: CASSIFGGRYNEQFF. DNA for the CDR3: TGTGCCAGTAGTATTTTTGGCGGGAGGTATAATGAGCAGTTCTTC.

This clone was counted once. This rearrangement joins TRBV5-1 to TRBJ1-2; D ambiguous. The CDR3 runs to 15 residues. V was pared by 1 base and J by 2 bases, with 12 bases between. Germline V gene lookup returns CDR1 SGHRS and CDR2 YFSETQ. The CDR3 is CASSLSEGINYGYTF. The CDR3 DNA is TGCGCCAGCAGCTTGTCGGAGGGCATCAACTATGGCTACACCTTC.

This clone was picked up one time. V usage is TRBV7-2 and J usage is TRBJ2-2; D call uncertain. Between the trimmed V and J ends, which lost 1 base and 7 bases, there was a span of 4 bases. CDR3 size: 12 residues. Germline loops: CDR1 SGHTA, CDR2 FQGNSA. CDR3 loop: CASSLVHGELFF. The DNA for the CDR3 is TGTGCCAGCAGCTTAGTTCACGGGGAGCTGTTTTTT.